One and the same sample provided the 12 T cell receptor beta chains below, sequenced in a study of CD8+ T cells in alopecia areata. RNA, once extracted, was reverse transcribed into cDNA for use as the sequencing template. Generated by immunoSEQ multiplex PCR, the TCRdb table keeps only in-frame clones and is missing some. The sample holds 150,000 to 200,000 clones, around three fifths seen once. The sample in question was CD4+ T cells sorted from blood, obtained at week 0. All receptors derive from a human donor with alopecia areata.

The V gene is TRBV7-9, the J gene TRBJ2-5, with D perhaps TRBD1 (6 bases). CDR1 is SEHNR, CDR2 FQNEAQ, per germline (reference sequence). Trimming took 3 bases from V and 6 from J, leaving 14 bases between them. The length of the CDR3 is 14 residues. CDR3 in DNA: TGTGCCAGCAGCTTCTACAGGGAGAAGAAGACCCAGTACTTC. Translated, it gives CASSFYREKKTQYF.

The CDR3 spells CSVELEDYGYTF. The CDR3 region has the DNA TGCAGCGTCGAACTTGAGGACTATGGCTACACCTTC. The chain combines TRBV29-1 with TRBJ1-2; D is unclear. CDR3 length equals 12 residues. Deletions cut 6 bases from V and 3 bases from J, with 11 bases between. Germline CDR1 SQVTM, CDR2 ANQGSEA.

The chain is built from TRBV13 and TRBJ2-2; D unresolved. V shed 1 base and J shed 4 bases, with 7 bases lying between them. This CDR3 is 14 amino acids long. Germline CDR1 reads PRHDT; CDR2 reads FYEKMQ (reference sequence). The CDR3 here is CASSLVGSTGELFF. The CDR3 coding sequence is TGTGCCAGCAGCTTAGTTGGCAGCACCGGGGAGCTGTTTTTT.

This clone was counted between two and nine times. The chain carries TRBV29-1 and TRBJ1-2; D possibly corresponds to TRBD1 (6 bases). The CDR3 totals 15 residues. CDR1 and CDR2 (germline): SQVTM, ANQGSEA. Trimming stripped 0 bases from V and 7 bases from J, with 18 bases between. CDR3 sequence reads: CSVEDPMGGKGGYTF. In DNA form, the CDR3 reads TGCAGCGTTGAAGATCCAATGGGGGGCAAGGGTGGCTACACCTTC.

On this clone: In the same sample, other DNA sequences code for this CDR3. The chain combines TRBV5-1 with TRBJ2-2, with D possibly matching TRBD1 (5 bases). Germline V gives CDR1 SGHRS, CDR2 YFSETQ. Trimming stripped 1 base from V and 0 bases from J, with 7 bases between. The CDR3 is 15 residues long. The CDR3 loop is CASSLQGPNTGELFF. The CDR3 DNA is TGCGCCAGCAGCTTGCAGGGCCCGAACACCGGGGAGCTGTTTTTT.

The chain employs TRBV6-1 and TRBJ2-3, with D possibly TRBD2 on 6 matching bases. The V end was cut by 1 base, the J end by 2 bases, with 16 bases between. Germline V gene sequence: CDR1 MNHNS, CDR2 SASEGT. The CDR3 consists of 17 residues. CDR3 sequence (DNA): TGTGCCAGCAGTGAAGGTGGGGGGAGCACCTACACAGATACGCAGTATTTT. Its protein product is CASSEGGGSTYTDTQYF.

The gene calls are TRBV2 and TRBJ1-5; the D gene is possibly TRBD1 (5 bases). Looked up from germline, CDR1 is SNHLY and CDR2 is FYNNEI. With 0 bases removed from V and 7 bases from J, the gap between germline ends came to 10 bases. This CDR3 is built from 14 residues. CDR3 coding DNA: TGTGCCAGCAGTGAAGCTGCGGGGGAACAGCCCCAGCATTTT. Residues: CASSEAAGEQPQHF.

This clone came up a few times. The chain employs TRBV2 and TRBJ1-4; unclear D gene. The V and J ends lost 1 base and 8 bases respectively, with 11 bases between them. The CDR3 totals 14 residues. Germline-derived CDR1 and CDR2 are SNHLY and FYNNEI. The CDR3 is CASSEEGEGEKLFF. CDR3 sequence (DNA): TGTGCCAGCAGTGAAGAGGGAGAGGGAGAAAAACTGTTTTTT.

DNA for the CDR3: TGTGCCAGCCGAGACAGGGGTGAAAAACTGTTTTTT. This encodes CASRDRGEKLFF. This chain links TRBV25-1 with TRBJ1-4; 8 positions agree with TRBD1. Germline V lookup: CDR1 MGHDK, CDR2 SYGVNS. Trimming took 8 bases from V and 7 from J; bases not matched to a gene: 3. This CDR3 has 12 amino acids.

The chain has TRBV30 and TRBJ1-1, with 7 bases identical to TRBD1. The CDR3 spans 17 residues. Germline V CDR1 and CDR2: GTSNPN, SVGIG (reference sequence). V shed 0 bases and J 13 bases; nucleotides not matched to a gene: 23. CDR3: CAWSVRGQGRGGTRVFF. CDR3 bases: TGTGCCTGGAGTGTAAGGGGGCAGGGTCGCGGCGGAACGCGGGTTTTCTTT.

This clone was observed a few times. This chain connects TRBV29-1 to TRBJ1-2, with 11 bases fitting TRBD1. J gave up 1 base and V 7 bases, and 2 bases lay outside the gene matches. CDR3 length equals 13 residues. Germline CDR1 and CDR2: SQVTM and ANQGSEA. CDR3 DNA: TGCAGCGCGGGACAGGGGGTTAACTATGGCTACACCTTC. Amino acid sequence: CSAGQGVNYGYTF.

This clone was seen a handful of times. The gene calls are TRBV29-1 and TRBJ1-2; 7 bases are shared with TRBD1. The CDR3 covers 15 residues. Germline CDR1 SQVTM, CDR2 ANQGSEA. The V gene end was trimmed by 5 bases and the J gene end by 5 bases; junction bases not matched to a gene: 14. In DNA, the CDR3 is TGCAGCGTTTCCCCTCGAAGGGGGCAAGGGTATGGCTACACCTTC. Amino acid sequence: CSVSPRRGQGYGYTF.